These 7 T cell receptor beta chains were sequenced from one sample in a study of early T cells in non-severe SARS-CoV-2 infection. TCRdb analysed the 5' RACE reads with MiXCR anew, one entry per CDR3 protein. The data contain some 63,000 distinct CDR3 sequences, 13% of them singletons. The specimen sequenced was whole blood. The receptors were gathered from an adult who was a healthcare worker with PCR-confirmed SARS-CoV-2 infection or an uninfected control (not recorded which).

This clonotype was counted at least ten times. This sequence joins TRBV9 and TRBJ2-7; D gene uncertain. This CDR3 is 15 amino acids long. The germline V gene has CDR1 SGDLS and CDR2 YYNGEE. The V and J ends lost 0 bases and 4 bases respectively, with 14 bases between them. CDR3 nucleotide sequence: TGTGCCAGCAGCGTAGCCGACTCCCTTCCATACGAGCAGTACTTC. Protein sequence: CASSVADSLPYEQYF.

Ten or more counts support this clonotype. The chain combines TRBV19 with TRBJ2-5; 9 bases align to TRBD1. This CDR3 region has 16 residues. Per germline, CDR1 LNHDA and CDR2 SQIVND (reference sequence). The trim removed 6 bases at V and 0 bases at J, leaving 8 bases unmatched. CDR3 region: CASSPDRGFYQETQYF. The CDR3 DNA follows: TGTGCCAGTAGCCCGGACAGGGGTTTTTACCAAGAGACCCAGTACTTC.

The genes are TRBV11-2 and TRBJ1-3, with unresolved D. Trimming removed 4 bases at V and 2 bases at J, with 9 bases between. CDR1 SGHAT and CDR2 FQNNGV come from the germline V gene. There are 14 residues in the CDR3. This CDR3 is CASSSPRAGNTIYF. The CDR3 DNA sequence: TGTGCCAGCAGCTCCCCGAGGGCTGGAAACACCATATATTTT.

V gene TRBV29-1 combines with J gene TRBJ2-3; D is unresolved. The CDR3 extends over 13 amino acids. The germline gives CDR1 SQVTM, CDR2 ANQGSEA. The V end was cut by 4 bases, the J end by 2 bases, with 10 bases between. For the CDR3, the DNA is TGCAGCGTTGCGGAAGCTGTCACAGATACGCAGTATTTT. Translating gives CSVAEAVTDTQYF.

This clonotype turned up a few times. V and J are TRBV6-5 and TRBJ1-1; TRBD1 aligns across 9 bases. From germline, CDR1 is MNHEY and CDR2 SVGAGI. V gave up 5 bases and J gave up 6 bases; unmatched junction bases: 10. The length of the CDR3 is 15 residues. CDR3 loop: CASSLHRGRAPEAFF. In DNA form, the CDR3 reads TGTGCCAGCAGTCTACACAGGGGGCGCGCCCCTGAAGCTTTCTTT.

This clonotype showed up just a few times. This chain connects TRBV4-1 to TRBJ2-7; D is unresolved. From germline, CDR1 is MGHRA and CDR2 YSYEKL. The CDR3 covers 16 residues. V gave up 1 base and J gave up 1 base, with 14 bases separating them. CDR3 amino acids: CASSQVRSVFSYEQYF. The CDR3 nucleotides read TGCGCCAGCAGCCAAGTGAGAAGCGTTTTTTCCTACGAGCAGTACTTC.

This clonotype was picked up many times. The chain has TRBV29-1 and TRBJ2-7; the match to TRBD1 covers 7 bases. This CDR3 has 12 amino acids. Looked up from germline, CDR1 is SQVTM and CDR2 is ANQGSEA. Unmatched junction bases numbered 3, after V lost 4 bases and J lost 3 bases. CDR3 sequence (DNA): TGCAGCGTTGCCCGGGACAGCTACGAGCAGTACTTC. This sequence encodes CSVARDSYEQYF.